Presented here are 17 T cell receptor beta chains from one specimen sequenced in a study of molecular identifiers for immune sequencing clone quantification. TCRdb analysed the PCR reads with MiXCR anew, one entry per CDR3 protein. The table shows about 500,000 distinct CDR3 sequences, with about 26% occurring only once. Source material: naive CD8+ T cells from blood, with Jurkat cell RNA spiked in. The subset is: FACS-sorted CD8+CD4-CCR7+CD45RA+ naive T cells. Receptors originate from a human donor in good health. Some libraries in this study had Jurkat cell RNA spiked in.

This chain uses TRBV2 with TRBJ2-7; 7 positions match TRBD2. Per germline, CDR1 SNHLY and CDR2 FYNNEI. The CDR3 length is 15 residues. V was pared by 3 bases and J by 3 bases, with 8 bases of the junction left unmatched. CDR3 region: CASSDVGLAVYEQYF. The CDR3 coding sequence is TGTGCCAGCAGTGATGTTGGGCTAGCGGTCTACGAGCAGTACTTC. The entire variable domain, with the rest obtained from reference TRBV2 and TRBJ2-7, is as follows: EPEVTQTPSHQVTQMGQEVILRCVPISNHLYFYWYRQILGQKVEFLVSFYNNEISEKSEIFDDQFSVERPDGSNFTLKIRSTKLEDSAMYFCASSDVGLAVYEQYFGPGTRLTVT.

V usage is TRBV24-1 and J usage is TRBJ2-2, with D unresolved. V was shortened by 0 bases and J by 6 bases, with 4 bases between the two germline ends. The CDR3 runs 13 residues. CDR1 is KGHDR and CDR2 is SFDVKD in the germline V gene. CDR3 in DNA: TGTGCCACCAGTGATTTGGGGTCCGGGGAGCTGTTTTTT. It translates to CATSDLGSGELFF.

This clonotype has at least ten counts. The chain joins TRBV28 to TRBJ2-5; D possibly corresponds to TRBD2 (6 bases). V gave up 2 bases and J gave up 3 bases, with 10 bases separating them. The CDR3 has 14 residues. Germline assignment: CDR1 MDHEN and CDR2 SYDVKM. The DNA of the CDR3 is TGTGCCAGCAGTTTAGATACTAGCAAAGAGACCCAGTACTTC. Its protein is CASSLDTSKETQYF.

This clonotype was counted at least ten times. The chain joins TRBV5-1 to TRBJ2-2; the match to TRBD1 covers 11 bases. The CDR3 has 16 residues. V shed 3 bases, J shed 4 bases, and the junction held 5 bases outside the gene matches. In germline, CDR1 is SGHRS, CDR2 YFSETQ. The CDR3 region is CASSWTGGVITGELFF. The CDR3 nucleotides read TGCGCCAGCAGCTGGACAGGGGGCGTGATCACCGGGGAGCTGTTTTTT.

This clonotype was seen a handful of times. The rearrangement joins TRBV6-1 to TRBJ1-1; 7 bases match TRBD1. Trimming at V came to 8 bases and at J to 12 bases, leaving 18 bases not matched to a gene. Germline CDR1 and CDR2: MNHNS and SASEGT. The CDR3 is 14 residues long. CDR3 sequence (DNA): TGTGCCAGCTGTCCCGACAGGGTCCGTATTGGGTCTTTCTTT. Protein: CASCPDRVRIGSFF.

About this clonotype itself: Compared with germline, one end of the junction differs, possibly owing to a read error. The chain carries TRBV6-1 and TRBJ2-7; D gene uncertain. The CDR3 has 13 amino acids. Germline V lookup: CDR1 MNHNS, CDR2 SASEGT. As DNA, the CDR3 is TGTGCCAGCAGTGAAGACAGTAGTTACGCGCAGTACTTC. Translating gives CASSEDSSYAQYF.

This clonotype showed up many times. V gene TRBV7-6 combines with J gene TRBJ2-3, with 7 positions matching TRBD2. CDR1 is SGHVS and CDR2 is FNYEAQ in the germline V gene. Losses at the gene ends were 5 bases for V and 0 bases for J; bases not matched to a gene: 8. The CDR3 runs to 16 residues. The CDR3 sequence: CASSLLSAGSTDTQYF. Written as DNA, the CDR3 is TGTGCCAGCAGCCTCCTCTCAGCGGGGAGCACAGATACGCAGTATTTT.

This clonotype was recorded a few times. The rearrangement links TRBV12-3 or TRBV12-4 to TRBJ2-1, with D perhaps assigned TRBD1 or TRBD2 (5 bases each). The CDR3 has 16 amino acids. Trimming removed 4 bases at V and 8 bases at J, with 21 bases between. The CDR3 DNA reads TGTGCCAGCAGTTACGAGCCCGGGACCACTCCCGATGAGCAGTTCTTC. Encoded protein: CASSYEPGTTPDEQFF.

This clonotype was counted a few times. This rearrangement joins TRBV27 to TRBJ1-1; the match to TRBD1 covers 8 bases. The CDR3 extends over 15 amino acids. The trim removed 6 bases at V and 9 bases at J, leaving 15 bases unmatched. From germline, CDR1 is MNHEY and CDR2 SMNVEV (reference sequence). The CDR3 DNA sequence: TGTGCCAGCAGCCTAACAGGGGGAGCGGGGGGGAAAGCTTTCTTT. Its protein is CASSLTGGAGGKAFF.

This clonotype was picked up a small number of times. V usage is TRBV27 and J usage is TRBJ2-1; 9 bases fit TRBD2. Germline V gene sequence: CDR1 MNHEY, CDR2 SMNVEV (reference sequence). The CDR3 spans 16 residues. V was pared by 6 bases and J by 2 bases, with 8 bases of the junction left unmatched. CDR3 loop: CASRLTSSGTYNEQFF. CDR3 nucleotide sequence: TGTGCCAGCAGACTCACCTCTAGCGGGACCTACAATGAGCAGTTCTTC.

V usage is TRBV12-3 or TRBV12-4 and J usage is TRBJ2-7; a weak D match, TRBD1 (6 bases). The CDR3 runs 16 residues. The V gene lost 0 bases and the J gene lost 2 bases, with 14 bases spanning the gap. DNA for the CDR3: TGTGCCAGCAGTTTAGCCCTCGGACAGCTAACCTACGAGCAGTACTTC. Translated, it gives CASSLALGQLTYEQYF.

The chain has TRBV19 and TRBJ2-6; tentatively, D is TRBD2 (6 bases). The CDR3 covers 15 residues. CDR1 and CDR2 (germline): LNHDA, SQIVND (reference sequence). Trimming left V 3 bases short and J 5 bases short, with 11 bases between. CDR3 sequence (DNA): TGTGCCAGTAGTATTTTAGGGGACTGGGCCAACGTCCTGACTTTC. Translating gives CASSILGDWANVLTF. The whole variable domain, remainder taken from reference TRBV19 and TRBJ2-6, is DGGITQSPKYLFRKEGQNVTLSCEQNLNHDAMYWYRQDPGQGLRLIYYSQIVNDFQKGDIAEGYSVSREKKESFPLTVTSAQKNPTAFYLCASSILGDWANVLTFGAGSRLTVL.

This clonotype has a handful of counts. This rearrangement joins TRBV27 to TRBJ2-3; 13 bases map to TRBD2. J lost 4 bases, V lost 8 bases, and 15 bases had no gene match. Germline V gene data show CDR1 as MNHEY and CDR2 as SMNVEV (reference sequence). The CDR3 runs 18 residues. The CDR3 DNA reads TGTGCCAGCGCCTCCCTAACGGGACTAGCGGGATGGGCAGATACGCAGTATTTT. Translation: CASASLTGLAGWADTQYF.

CDR3 protein: CSARNTSFTDTQYF. In DNA, the CDR3 is TGCAGTGCTAGGAACACCAGTTTCACAGATACGCAGTATTTT. The V and J genes are TRBV20-1 and TRBJ2-3, with D uncertain. This CDR3 is 14 amino acids long. Trimming took 3 bases from V and 2 from J, leaving 12 bases between them. Germline values: CDR1 DFQATT, CDR2 SNEGSKA (reference sequence).

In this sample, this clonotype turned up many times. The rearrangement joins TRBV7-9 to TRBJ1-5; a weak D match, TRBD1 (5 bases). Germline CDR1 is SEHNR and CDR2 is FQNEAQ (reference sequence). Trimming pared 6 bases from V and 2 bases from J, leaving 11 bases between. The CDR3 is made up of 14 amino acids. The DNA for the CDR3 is TGTGCCAGCAGTTTGGGGGGAGGCAATCAGCCCCAGCATTTT. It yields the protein CASSLGGGNQPQHF.

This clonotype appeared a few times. The CDR3 DNA is TGTGCCTGGAGTCTGTATGGTTATAGCAATCAGCCCCAGCATTTT. Its translation: CAWSLYGYSNQPQHF. The chain couples TRBV30 to TRBJ1-5; the D is unclear. The germline V gene has CDR1 GTSNPN and CDR2 SVGIG (reference sequence). The CDR3 spans 15 residues. The V end was cut by 2 bases, the J end by 0 bases, with 11 bases between.

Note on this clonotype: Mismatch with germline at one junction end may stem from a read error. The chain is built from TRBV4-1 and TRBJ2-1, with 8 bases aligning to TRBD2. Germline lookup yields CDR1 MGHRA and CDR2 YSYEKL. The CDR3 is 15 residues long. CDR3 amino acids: CASSQDLAGYNGQFF. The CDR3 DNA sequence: TGCGCCAGCAGCCAAGATCTAGCGGGTTATAATGGGCAGTTCTTC.